This T cell receptor beta chain comes out of a study of a mutant IDH1 vaccine in newly diagnosed glioma (dated by TCRdb to the early 2020s). With respect to the entire study: In the chemotherapy-containing groups, vaccination started alongside temozolomide cycles, whereas in patients who had radiotherapy alone it started 4-6 weeks after radiotherapy. Of the 25 to 35 treated patients, around 62% were male and approximately 40% were female, and a mean age of around 40 years was recorded. Prior to enrollment, patients had been given standard therapy consisting of radiotherapy alone, temozolomide alone, or radiochemotherapy with temozolomide, with the combination given to most patients. Visit V12 was the week-35 safety follow-up and visit V13 was the week-47 end of study. Six visits were used for peripheral blood collection: V03 (baseline), V05, V07, V10, V12 and V13. Longitudinal TCRB deep sequencing was performed for roughly 27 treated patients wherever samples were available for exploratory analyses. Broad study findings and their caveats: PBMC samples for TCRB deep sequencing were selected based on availability. Immune responses induced by the vaccine were seen in over 90% of patients across multiple MHC alleles. The authors noted that analyses of patient blood samples could not be reproduced because of sample limitations. Pseudoprogression seemed to be unrelated to changes in the top peripheral T cell clonotypes found by TCRB sequencing.

Library method: the immunoSEQ multiplex PCR assay. Following the manufacturer's protocol, the hsTCRB Kit was used to amplify rearranged TCR beta chain sequences. TCRB libraries were sequenced on an Illumina MiSeq. In the authors' own workflow: Demultiplexing, trimming and gene mapping were performed with the kit vendor's proprietary platform. This immuneACCESS table, as held by TCRdb, lists in-frame sequences with V and J called but not all clones. Of the missing ones, under half trace to an unresolved V gene in checked studies; the others have no known cause. That table is the source of V, J and clone size, and D and trimming were worked out from the DNA. The sample records tens of thousands of clones, roughly 74% of which are singletons. Roughly 4.7% of the sample goes to the ten largest clones. The sample's time point label, decoded: week 35, safety follow-up. Every vaccine dose consisted of 300 ug of a 20-mer mutant IDH1 peptide in Montanide, administered subcutaneously together with topical imiquimod. Across visits V03 through V10, patients got a total of eight vaccinations, given in weeks 1, 3, 5, 7, 11, 15, 19 and 23. Newly diagnosed WHO grade 3 or 4 IDH1-mutant astrocytomas showing loss of nuclear ATRX were present in the donors. The samples were drawn from NOA16, a multicentre, single-arm, open-label phase I trial in Germany that tested a mutant IDH1 peptide vaccine in humans for the first time. Genomic DNA for TCRB sequencing was isolated from EDTA blood with the DNeasy Blood and Tissue Kit.

Taken from the germline V gene (reference sequence), the CDR1 and CDR2 loops are MNHNY and SVGAGI. The CDR3 holds 15 amino acids from the cysteine to the phenylalanine. The only DNA kept is the CDR3, 45 bases in frame from the first base. V was cut back by 0 bases and J by 3 bases, leaving a gap of 11 bases between them. A note on this clone: Its antigen specificity is not known. No much larger clone exists at a distance of one base, and base qualities are not known.

The chain is encoded by TRBV6-6 joined to TRBJ1-2; no D segment can be confidently identified. The sample here was PBMCs, taken from a glioma patient whose treatment included an IDH1 peptide vaccine. The receptor was isolated from a man in his fifties with glioma. The DNA sequence is given as TGTGCCAGCAGTTACTCGATATTGGCCGACTATGGCTACACCTTC. Its protein reads: CASSYSILADYGYTF.